The 27 T cell receptor beta chains below were found in one sample sequenced in a study of neurological immune-mediated disorders. One entry per CDR3 protein results from TCRdb running MiXCR on the 5' RACE reads. The sample includes 45,000 to 50,000 distinct CDR3 sequences, less than 4% of them seen just once. Material for sequencing was PBMCs. These receptors all come from a woman between 45 and 65 years old with multiple sclerosis.

The table lists this clonotype with a few counts. Its ends do not fully match the called genes, so a read error is possible. The gene calls are TRBV5-1 and TRBJ1-6; D gene ambiguous. This CDR3 is 15 amino acids long. Germline CDR1 and CDR2: SGHRS and YFSETQ. This CDR3 reads CASSPGMGRDSTLNF. CDR3 sequence (DNA): TGCGCCAGCAGCCCCGGGATGGGTCGTGATTCAACCCTCAACTTT. The variable domain in full, with the rest retrieved from reference TRBV5-1 and TRBJ1-6, is KAGVTQTPRYLIKTRGQQVTLSCSPISGHRSVSWYQQTPGQGLQFLFEYFSETQRNKGNFPGRFSGRQFSNSRSEMNVSTLELGDSALYLCASSPGMGRDSTLNFGNGTRLTVT.

This clonotype appeared many times. The chain employs TRBV18 and TRBJ2-3; tentative D call: TRBD1 (5 bases). Trimming removed 0 bases at V and 3 bases at J, with 16 bases between. Germline-derived CDR1 and CDR2 are KGHSH and LQKENI. This CDR3 region has 17 residues. The CDR3 protein is CASSPPRGAKSTDTQYF. CDR3 bases: TGTGCCAGCTCACCACCTAGGGGCGCGAAGTCTACAGATACGCAGTATTTT.

This clonotype was observed at least ten times. This chain joins TRBV7-2 and TRBJ2-2; 8 bases match TRBD2. CDR3 length equals 14 residues. The junction had 3 bases not matched to a gene; V was cut back by 5 bases and J by 4 bases. Germline V gives CDR1 SGHTA, CDR2 FQGNSA. The CDR3 reads CASSREGVTGELFF. The CDR3 region has the DNA TGTGCCAGCAGCCGGGAGGGAGTCACCGGGGAGCTGTTTTTT.

This clonotype was counted at least ten times. This sequence joins TRBV12-3 or TRBV12-4 and TRBJ2-7; 8 nucleotides align to TRBD2. The trim removed 4 bases at V and 2 bases at J, leaving 13 bases unmatched. The CDR3 runs to 17 residues. The CDR3 protein is CASSSTLIPGLAYEQYF. The CDR3 DNA is TGTGCCAGCAGTTCAACTTTGATACCGGGACTAGCCTACGAGCAGTACTTC.

This clonotype was recorded many times. The rearrangement uses TRBV7-2 and TRBJ1-1; D unresolved. The CDR3 covers 12 residues. Trimming pared 4 bases from V and 1 base from J, leaving 4 bases between. CDR1 and CDR2 (germline): SGHTA, FQGNSA. The CDR3 spells CASSYKNTEAFF. CDR3 nucleotides: TGTGCCAGCAGCTATAAGAACACTGAAGCTTTCTTT.

This clonotype was recorded many times. CDR3 sequence (DNA): TGCGCCAGCAGCCAAGCCCAGGGGCCAGCCTACAATGAGCAGTTCTTC. Its protein product is CASSQAQGPAYNEQFF. The V and J genes are TRBV4-1 and TRBJ2-1, with D possibly being TRBD1 (6 bases). The V end was cut by 1 base, the J end by 2 bases, with 12 bases between. Germline CDR1 is MGHRA and CDR2 is YSYEKL. The CDR3 totals 16 residues.

In this sample, this clonotype turned up many times. The V gene is TRBV7-2, the J gene TRBJ1-1; D not resolved. With 0 bases removed from V and 7 bases from J, the gap between germline ends came to 9 bases. There are 13 residues in the CDR3. CDR1 is SGHTA, CDR2 FQGNSA, per germline. Here the CDR3 reads CASSLASRGEAFF. In nucleotides, the CDR3 is TGTGCCAGCAGCTTAGCGTCCCGGGGTGAAGCTTTCTTT. Variable domain in full (rest from reference TRBV7-2 and TRBJ1-1): GAGVSQSPSNKVTEKGKDVELRCDPISGHTALYWYRQSLGQGLEFLIYFQGNSAPDKSGLPSDRFSAERTGGSVSTLTIQRTQQEDSAVYLCASSLASRGEAFFGQGTRLTVV.

This clonotype was recorded at least ten times. This chain uses TRBV4-2 with TRBJ2-7, with D hard to call. Trimming shortened V by 1 base and J by 3 bases, and 10 bases separated the two germline ends. Per the germline V gene, CDR1 is LGHNA and CDR2 is YNFKEQ. CDR3 length: 14 residues. In DNA form, the CDR3 reads TGTGCCAGCAGCCAAGTCAACACCAACTACGAGCAGTACTTC. This gives the protein CASSQVNTNYEQYF.

This clonotype showed up many times. The chain carries TRBV3-1 and TRBJ1-3; 9 bases are a match to TRBD1. The CDR3 runs to 16 residues. CDR1 LGHDT and CDR2 YNNKEL come from the germline V gene (reference sequence). V lost 8 bases, J lost 2 bases, and 10 bases stayed unmatched. This chain's CDR3 is CASRPGTGFTGNTIYF. For the CDR3, the DNA is TGTGCCAGCCGTCCCGGGACAGGGTTCACTGGAAACACCATATATTTT.

This clonotype came up many times. J is TRBJ2-1 and V is TRBV14, with 9 bases aligning to TRBD1. The CDR3 sequence is 17 residues long. CDR1 and CDR2 from the germline V gene are SGHDN and FVKESK. Germline trimming cut 4 bases from V and 11 bases from J; bases unmatched to any gene: 18. The CDR3 DNA reads as TGTGCCAGCAGCCGCTCAAGATCGGGACAGGGAGCAACGAAGCAGTTCTTC. Translating gives CASSRSRSGQGATKQFF. The full variable domain, with the rest looked up from reference TRBV14 and TRBJ2-1, is EAGVTQFPSHSVIEKGQTVTLRCDPISGHDNLYWYRRVMGKEIKFLLHFVKESKQDESGMPNNRFLAERTGGTYSTLKVQPAELEDSGVYFCASSRSRSGQGATKQFFGPGTRLTVL.

A remark on this clonotype: Just one base apart from a much larger clone, this may be a read error. V and J are TRBV5-1 and TRBJ2-4; D is unclear. This CDR3 has 13 residues. V lost 6 bases and J lost 7, with 14 bases in between. Germline lookup yields CDR1 SGHRS and CDR2 YFSETQ. CDR3 region: CASNGPETNIQYF. The DNA of the CDR3 is TGCGCCAGCAACGGACCGGAGACGAACATTCAGTACTTC.

This clonotype was recorded many times. V and J are TRBV3-1 and TRBJ2-1; 8 bases align to TRBD2. The CDR3 length is 15 residues. The J segment lost 4 bases and the V segment lost 4 bases, leaving 6 bases of the junction unmatched. Germline lookup yields CDR1 LGHDT and CDR2 YNNKEL (reference sequence). CDR3 loop: CASSPRGGPYNEQFF. The CDR3 nucleotides read TGTGCCAGCAGCCCTCGGGGGGGGCCGTACAATGAGCAGTTCTTC.

Many counts were recorded for this clonotype. The chain joins TRBV7-2 to TRBJ2-5; D uncertain. Germline-derived CDR1 and CDR2 are SGHTA and FQGNSA. Trimming pared 5 bases from V and 0 bases from J, leaving 10 bases between. CDR3 size: 14 residues. The CDR3 coding sequence is TGTGCCAGCAGCCCGGTAACTCACCAAGAGACCCAGTACTTC. This translates into CASSPVTHQETQYF.

This clonotype was counted ten times or more. The chain recombines TRBV25-1 with TRBJ2-2, with D perhaps TRBD2 (5 bases). CDR1 and CDR2 from the germline V gene are MGHDK and SYGVNS. CDR3 length: 15 amino acids. V gave up 1 base and J gave up 4 bases, with 10 bases separating them. For the CDR3, the DNA is TGTGCCAGCAGTGAATTCGGACTTACCACCGGGGAGCTGTTTTTT. Translation gives CASSEFGLTTGELFF.

This clonotype was seen ten or more times. V usage is TRBV28 and J usage is TRBJ2-4, with 7 bases aligning to TRBD2. Germline V lookup: CDR1 MDHEN, CDR2 SYDVKM. Trimming cost V 1 base and J 8 bases; bases outside gene matches: 5. This CDR3 has 14 amino acids. CDR3 in amino acids: CASSLLAGRDIQYF. The CDR3 DNA follows: TGTGCCAGCAGTTTATTAGCGGGCCGTGACATTCAGTACTTC.

This clonotype was observed at least ten times. The CDR3 loop reads CASSLAVAGEQFF. The DNA for the CDR3 is TGTGCCAGCAGCTTAGCGGTAGCAGGTGAGCAGTTCTTC. The rearrangement uses TRBV7-9 and TRBJ2-1; D remains ambiguous. Germline values: CDR1 SEHNR, CDR2 FQNEAQ (reference sequence). V was clipped by 0 bases and J by 9 bases, with 9 bases between them. There are 13 residues in the CDR3.

This clonotype came up many times. As DNA, the CDR3 is TGCGCCAGCAGTCCTCGACAGGGGGCATGGAATGAGCAGTTCTTC. Encoded protein: CASSPRQGAWNEQFF. The chain employs TRBV5-1 and TRBJ2-1; 10 bases line up with TRBD1. This CDR3 has 15 amino acids. The ends lost 5 bases at V and 7 bases at J; junction bases unmatched: 9. Germline V CDR1 and CDR2: SGHRS, YFSETQ.

This clonotype showed up many times. This sequence joins TRBV4-1 and TRBJ2-2; TRBD2 aligns across 9 bases. There are 18 residues in the CDR3. Unmatched junction bases numbered 8, after V lost 3 bases and J lost 0 bases. Germline lookup yields CDR1 MGHRA and CDR2 YSYEKL. In DNA form, the CDR3 reads TGCGCCAGCAGCCAGCGGACTAGCGACAACGCGAACACCGGGGAGCTGTTTTTT. Translating it yields CASSQRTSDNANTGELFF.

In this sample, this clonotype turned up many times. The V call is TRBV7-9, the J call TRBJ2-1; D possibly uses TRBD1 or TRBD2 (7 bases each). Germline V gives CDR1 SEHNR, CDR2 FQNEAQ (reference sequence). The V gene lost 0 bases and the J gene lost 7 bases, with 16 bases spanning the gap. The CDR3 contains 16 residues. As DNA, the CDR3 is TGTGCCAGCAGCTTAGCCGGCAGGGGGGGAATTAATGAGCAGTTCTTC. As protein: CASSLAGRGGINEQFF.

This clonotype was recorded at least ten times. V gene TRBV20-1 combines with J gene TRBJ2-3; 8 positions agree with TRBD1. Germline loops: CDR1 DFQATT, CDR2 SNEGSKA (reference sequence). CDR3 length equals 15 residues. V shed 3 bases and J 1 base; nucleotides not matched to a gene: 6. The CDR3 loop reads CSASRTGRRTDTQYF. The CDR3 region has the DNA TGCAGTGCTAGTAGGACAGGGCGGCGCACAGATACGCAGTATTTT.

This clonotype was found many times. The rearrangement links TRBV6-6 to TRBJ2-3; 7 positions agree with TRBD2. The junction had 8 bases not matched to a gene; V was cut back by 10 bases and J by 4 bases. Germline values: CDR1 MNHNY, CDR2 SVGAGI (reference sequence). The CDR3 loop spans 13 amino acids. CDR3 loop: CATKLATSDTQYF. CDR3 in DNA: TGTGCCACCAAACTAGCGACTTCAGATACGCAGTATTTT.

This clonotype came up many times. The chain recombines TRBV11-2 with TRBJ2-5, with D perhaps TRBD2 (6 bases). Looked up from germline, CDR1 is SGHAT and CDR2 is FQNNGV. The CDR3 is 17 amino acids. Trimming removed 0 bases at V and 4 bases at J, with 18 bases between. The CDR3 region is CASSLDSRVGAGETQYF. The CDR3 DNA is TGTGCCAGCAGCTTAGATTCCCGGGTCGGAGCGGGAGAGACCCAGTACTTC.

This clonotype was observed at least ten times. The chain combines TRBV20-1 with TRBJ2-1; 7 bases map to TRBD1. The CDR3 has 15 residues. CDR1 is DFQATT, CDR2 SNEGSKA, per germline (reference sequence). J was trimmed by 4 bases and V by 5 bases; bases with no gene match: 11. The CDR3 nucleotides are TGCAGTGCTGAGGGTACTGAGACAGGGTACAATGAGCAGTTCTTC. Protein: CSAEGTETGYNEQFF.

The sample holds many counts of this clonotype. The chain employs TRBV18 and TRBJ1-2; TRBD1 matches 7 bases. Losses at the gene ends were 4 bases for V and 0 bases for J; bases not matched to a gene: 5. The CDR3 runs to 15 residues. Germline CDR1 is KGHSH and CDR2 is LQKENI. CDR3 sequence (DNA): TGTGCCAGCTCACGACGGACAGGCGCTAACTATGGCTACACCTTC. As protein: CASSRRTGANYGYTF.

This clonotype occurred many times. This rearrangement joins TRBV12-3 or TRBV12-4 to TRBJ1-1; D call uncertain. The CDR3 consists of 12 residues. The V and J ends lost 1 base and 6 bases respectively, with 6 bases between them. The CDR3 reads CASSLGGPEAFF. As DNA, the CDR3 is TGTGCCAGCAGTTTAGGGGGTCCTGAAGCTTTCTTT.

This clonotype has a count of ten or more. The chain recombines TRBV5-1 with TRBJ2-6; D remains ambiguous. This CDR3 region has 15 residues. V lost 0 bases and J 2 bases, leaving 6 bases between the germline ends. Germline V lookup: CDR1 SGHRS, CDR2 YFSETQ. The DNA of the CDR3 is TGCGCCAGCAGCTTGGGGTCAGCTGGGGCCAACGTCCTGACTTTC. Its translation: CASSLGSAGANVLTF.

In this sample, this clonotype turned up many times. The chain employs TRBV27 and TRBJ2-7, with 9 bases aligning to TRBD1. CDR3 length: 15 residues. Germline V gene sequence: CDR1 MNHEY, CDR2 SMNVEV (reference sequence). Losses at the gene ends were 6 bases for V and 2 bases for J; bases not matched to a gene: 8. The CDR3 spells CASRAYRDRAYEQYF. In nucleotides, the CDR3 is TGTGCCAGCAGAGCTTACCGGGACAGGGCCTACGAGCAGTACTTC.